The sequence of this TCR beta chain was determined in a study of cytomegalovirus exposure and HLA in healthy donors. With 60 Vbeta and 13 Jbeta primers, the PCR was carried out. Sequencing was performed with immunoSEQ multiplex PCR; in TCRdb, only in-frame clones are kept and a portion is missing. This table has about 140,000 clones, 60% to 85% appearing once. Broader study findings: Serostatus for CMV was the only available immune exposure information.

To note about this clone: Its cognate antigen is unknown.

V lost 4 bases, J lost 2 bases, and 7 bases stayed unmatched. From germline, CDR1 is SGHDT and CDR2 YYEEEE. This CDR3 comprises 15 residues. This sequence originates from a man aged 35 to 55 in good health and CMV-seropositive. V usage is TRBV5-6 and J usage is TRBJ1-2, with 8 bases lining up with TRBD1. The sequencing input was PBMCs. The CDR3: CASSHGRTGNYGYTF. The CDR3 DNA reads as TGTGCCAGCAGCCATGGCCGGACAGGGAACTATGGCTACACCTTC.